One sample yielded the 15 T cell receptor beta chains listed below, sequenced in a study of T-cell memory formation after mild COVID-19. TCRdb ran MiXCR on the 5' RACE reads and lists one entry per CDR3 protein. The data show approximately 400,000 distinct CDR3 sequences, approximately 19% seen once. Sequencing was performed on PBMCs or a T cell subset sorted from them (not recorded which). The receptors stem from a man younger than 35 who had mild COVID-19 (a few samples of this study predate the infection). Cell type and time point are not known.

V and J are TRBV10-1 and TRBJ2-5, with a weak D call TRBD2 (5 bases). The CDR3 extends over 14 amino acids. V lost 3 bases, J lost 5 bases, and 13 bases lay in between. From germline, CDR1 is WNHNN and CDR2 SYGVQD (reference sequence). The CDR3: CASSESGIRETQYF. CDR3 coding DNA: TGCGCCAGCAGTGAATCGGGGATCAGGGAGACCCAGTACTTC.

In this sample, this clonotype turned up a few times. The V call is TRBV6-4, the J call TRBJ2-1, with 13 bases lining up with TRBD2. The CDR3 consists of 16 residues. CDR1 and CDR2 (germline): MRHNA, SNTAGT. The ends lost 4 bases at V and 7 bases at J; junction bases unmatched: 7. The CDR3 spells CASSATSGGAGNEQFF. In DNA form, the CDR3 reads TGTGCCAGCAGTGCTACTAGCGGGGGGGCAGGGAATGAGCAGTTCTTC.

Only a few counts were recorded for this clonotype. V and J are TRBV7-2 and TRBJ2-1, with 8 bases identical to TRBD2. The CDR3 totals 16 residues. Losses at the gene ends were 5 bases for V and 7 bases for J; bases not matched to a gene: 13. Germline V lookup: CDR1 SGHTA, CDR2 FQGNSA. The CDR3 loop reads CASSLSRGAGINEQFF. The DNA of the CDR3 is TGTGCCAGCAGCCTCTCGCGGGGGGCCGGAATAAATGAGCAGTTCTTC.

This clonotype was seen a few times. The V call is TRBV7-8, the J call TRBJ1-1; D is unclear. CDR1 SGHVS and CDR2 FQNEAQ come from the germline V gene. This CDR3 region has 15 residues. V shed 8 bases and J shed 2 bases, with 18 bases lying between them. CDR3 amino acids: CASLPGLGYNTEAFF. The CDR3 DNA follows: TGTGCCAGCCTCCCGGGGTTGGGGTATAACACTGAAGCTTTCTTT.

This clonotype was counted a few times. The gene calls are TRBV4-2 and TRBJ2-7; TRBD2 agrees at 8 bases. CDR1 LGHNA and CDR2 YNFKEQ come from the germline V gene. Trimming took 0 bases from V and 0 from J; bases not matched to a gene: 4. The CDR3 totals 16 residues. The CDR3 DNA is TGTGCCAGCAGCCAAGAGGGCAGCGGGGGCTCCTACGAGCAGTACTTC. This sequence encodes CASSQEGSGGSYEQYF.

This clonotype was counted at least ten times. The chain carries TRBV12-3 or TRBV12-4 and TRBJ2-4, with a weak D call TRBD1 (6 bases). V shed 8 bases and J shed 0 bases, with 8 bases lying between them. The CDR3 is 13 residues long. The CDR3 here is CASRTAAKNIQYF. The DNA of the CDR3 is TGTGCCAGCCGGACAGCAGCCAAAAACATTCAGTACTTC.

On this clonotype itself: Sequence at one end of the junction differs from germline and may be a read error. The rearrangement joins TRBV4-1 to TRBJ1-1; the D is unclear. The CDR3 consists of 14 residues. Germline lookup yields CDR1 MGHRA and CDR2 YSYEKL. The CDR3 coding sequence is TGCGCCAGCAGCCAAGATTGGGCGAACAATGAAGCTTTCTTT. It translates to CASSQDWANNEAFF.

The gene calls are TRBV28 and TRBJ2-7; D ambiguous. Germline CDR1 MDHEN, CDR2 SYDVKM. The V end lost 5 bases, the J end lost 3 bases, and 8 bases lay between the germline ends. The CDR3 consists of 12 residues. CDR3 DNA: TGTGCCAGCAGTGGTGGAGACTACGAGCAGTACTTC. It codes for CASSGGDYEQYF.

This clonotype showed up just a few times. V and J are TRBV6-2 or TRBV6-3 and TRBJ2-7; tentatively, D is TRBD1 (7 bases). Germline CDR1 MNHEY, CDR2 SVGEGT. This CDR3 has 13 amino acids. Trimming took off 4 bases at V and 3 bases at J, with 10 bases between the two ends. Here the CDR3 reads CASSWQGGYEQYV. The CDR3 region has the DNA TGTGCCAGCAGTTGGCAGGGGGGCTACGAGCAGTACGTC.

This clonotype was observed a few times. The chain uses TRBV29-1 and TRBJ2-2, with 7 bases that match TRBD1. The CDR3 is 13 residues long. V lost 2 bases, J lost 6 bases, and 3 bases stayed unmatched. Germline CDR1 reads SQVTM; CDR2 reads ANQGSEA. CDR3 region: CSVERQGAGELFF. CDR3 nucleotide sequence: TGCAGCGTTGAAAGGCAGGGGGCCGGGGAGCTGTTTTTT.

This clonotype was seen a few times. The chain carries TRBV4-3 and TRBJ2-1; D remains ambiguous. Germline-derived CDR1 and CDR2 are LGHNA and YSLEER. Trimming took off 0 bases at V and 8 bases at J, with 11 bases between the two ends. The length of the CDR3 is 14 residues. CDR3 loop: CASSQDSSFDEQFF. The CDR3 bases are TGCGCCAGCAGCCAAGATTCGTCCTTCGATGAGCAGTTCTTC.

The rearrangement links TRBV5-1 to TRBJ1-4, with D unresolved. V was clipped by 0 bases and J by 8 bases, with 14 bases between them. The CDR3 covers 15 residues. Germline V CDR1 and CDR2: SGHRS, YFSETQ. The CDR3 spells CASSLDAWKKEKLFF. The CDR3 DNA reads as TGCGCCAGCAGCTTGGATGCATGGAAAAAAGAAAAACTGTTTTTT.

The CDR3 here is CAYRRAGAYNEQFF. As DNA, the CDR3 is TGTGCCTACCGCCGAGCGGGGGCCTACAATGAGCAGTTCTTC. This chain uses TRBV30 with TRBJ2-1; 8 nucleotides agree with TRBD2. This CDR3 has 14 residues. From germline, CDR1 is GTSNPN and CDR2 SVGIG (reference sequence). Trimming cost V 7 bases and J 2 bases; bases outside gene matches: 7.

This clonotype has more than one count but fewer than ten. V usage is TRBV7-9 and J usage is TRBJ2-7; D is uncertain. The germline CDR1 and CDR2 sequences are SEHNR and FQNEAQ (reference sequence). V was clipped by 5 bases and J by 4 bases, with 12 bases between them. This CDR3 is 13 amino acids long. The chain's CDR3 is CASSNLKLYEQYF. The CDR3 DNA sequence: TGTGCCAGCAGCAATCTCAAATTGTACGAGCAGTACTTC.

This sequence joins TRBV11-3 and TRBJ2-1; 11 bases are a match to TRBD2. Trimming cost V 5 bases and J 7 bases; bases outside gene matches: 7. Germline CDR1 reads SGHNT; CDR2 reads YENEEA. The CDR3 contains 15 residues. The CDR3 is CASSPTGTSGNEQFF. The CDR3 nucleotides are TGTGCCAGCAGCCCGACCGGGACTAGCGGAAATGAGCAGTTCTTC.